The 24 T cell receptor beta chains in this list originate from one sample, sequenced in a study of cytotoxic CD8 clonotypes in ibrutinib-treated CLL (TCRdb year 2021). Library preparation used the immunoSEQ multiplex PCR assay. The table was pulled from immuneACCESS by TCRdb, which kept in-frame rearrangements only. Such tables lose some clones; where checked, under half of the loss comes from unresolved V genes, and the rest has no known cause. This sample is represented by about 76,000 clones; 83% of them were singletons. Jointly, the top ten make up about 40% of the sample. This specimen's time point label, per the study, means: approximately 2 years on ibrutinib. The starting material was PBMCs, obtained after 24 months of ibrutinib treatment. These receptors were taken from a human donor with chronic lymphocytic leukemia.

The rearrangement uses TRBV7-2 and TRBJ2-7, with a tentative D call TRBD2 (6 bases). V shed 5 bases and J shed 0 bases, with 14 bases lying between them. There are 15 residues in the CDR3. From germline, CDR1 is SGHTA and CDR2 FQGNSA. This CDR3 reads CASSQVSGSSYEQYF. The DNA for the CDR3 is TGTGCCAGCAGCCAAGTTAGCGGTAGCTCCTACGAGCAGTACTTC.

This clone has only one observation. CDR3 in amino acids: CASTSIGGLRTDTQYF. The DNA for the CDR3 is TGTGCCAGCACCTCCATAGGGGGTTTGCGCACAGATACGCAGTATTTT. The genes are TRBV7-9 and TRBJ2-3; D may be TRBD1 (6 bases). Germline-derived CDR1 and CDR2 are SEHNR and FQNEAQ (reference sequence). V was trimmed by 7 bases and J by 1 base, leaving 18 bases between them. The CDR3 has 16 residues.

This chain links TRBV7-2 with TRBJ2-5; the match to TRBD2 covers 9 bases. V shed 1 base, J shed 4 bases, and the junction held 4 bases outside the gene matches. Germline assignment: CDR1 SGHTA and CDR2 FQGNSA. The CDR3 sequence is 15 residues long. Here the CDR3 reads CASSLGEGLAETQYF. The CDR3 DNA sequence: TGTGCCAGCAGCTTAGGGGAGGGACTAGCAGAGACCCAGTACTTC.

This chain uses TRBV6-6 with TRBJ2-1, with D perhaps assigned TRBD1 or TRBD2 (5 bases each). Trimming pared 0 bases from V and 7 bases from J, leaving 13 bases between. CDR1 MNHNY and CDR2 SVGAGI come from the germline V gene (reference sequence). The CDR3 covers 15 residues. CDR3: CASSYSKGTVNEQFF. The CDR3 coding sequence is TGTGCCAGCAGTTACTCGAAGGGGACGGTAAATGAGCAGTTCTTC.

V is TRBV28 and J is TRBJ1-6, with 7 bases that match TRBD1. Germline lookup yields CDR1 MDHEN and CDR2 SYDVKM. J gave up 7 bases and V 11 bases, and 5 bases lay outside the gene matches. The length of the CDR3 is 12 residues. The CDR3 DNA reads TGTGCCTCCAGGGGGGAAAATTCACCCCTCCACTTT. Protein product: CASRGENSPLHF. Full variable domain (rest looked up from reference TRBV28 and TRBJ1-6): DVKVTQSSRYLVKRTGEKVFLECVQDMDHENMFWYRQDPGLGLRLIYFSYDVKMKEKGDIPEGYSVSREKKERFSLILESASTNQTSMYLCASRGENSPLHFGNGTRLTVT.

This rearrangement joins TRBV28 to TRBJ2-7, with D tentatively TRBD1 or TRBD2 (5 bases each). The ends were cut back, 9 bases at V and 2 bases at J, with 14 bases in the middle. The CDR3 runs 13 residues. CDR1 and CDR2 from the germline V gene are MDHEN and SYDVKM. CDR3 in DNA: TGTGCCAGTGGGGGACCGGGGCCCTACGAGCAGTACTTC. Amino acids: CASGGPGPYEQYF.

The J gene is TRBJ1-5, the V gene TRBV18, with D perhaps TRBD1 (5 bases). There are 18 residues in the CDR3. In germline, CDR1 is KGHSH, CDR2 LQKENI. The V gene lost 2 bases and the J gene lost 0 bases, with 17 bases spanning the gap. CDR3 sequence (DNA): TGTGCCAGCTCACCATTGCCGGGGGGTACGATTAGCAATCAGCCCCAGCATTTT. Protein sequence: CASSPLPGGTISNQPQHF.

The CDR3 is CASSLGTGANYGYTF. The CDR3 DNA reads as TGTGCCAGCAGTTTAGGGACAGGAGCTAACTATGGCTACACCTTC. The J gene is TRBJ1-2, the V gene TRBV28, with 8 bases matching TRBD1. Germline V lookup: CDR1 MDHEN, CDR2 SYDVKM. The CDR3 is 15 amino acids. The V gene end was trimmed by 2 bases and the J gene end by 0 bases; junction bases not matched to a gene: 2.

This clone was seen a single time. CDR3 nucleotides: TGTGCCAGTAGTACCGGACTAGCCTCCTACGAGCAGTACTTC. This sequence encodes CASSTGLASYEQYF. This chain links TRBV19 with TRBJ2-5, with 8 bases lining up with TRBD2. The J call may be incorrect, as the DNA end agrees better with TRBJ2-7. Germline V gene lookup returns CDR1 LNHDA and CDR2 SQIVND (reference sequence). This CDR3 comprises 14 residues.

The CDR3 DNA is TGTGCCAGCAGTTTCGGCGGGCCTGGGGCCAACGTCCTGACTTTC. Its protein product is CASSFGGPGANVLTF. The J gene is TRBJ2-6, the V gene TRBV27; D possibly corresponds to TRBD2 (5 bases). Looked up from germline, CDR1 is MNHEY and CDR2 is SMNVEV (reference sequence). The V end lost 3 bases, the J end lost 2 bases, and 8 bases lay between the germline ends. CDR3 size: 15 residues. The entire variable domain, with the rest obtained from reference TRBV27 and TRBJ2-6, is as follows: EAQVTQNPRYLITVTGKKLTVTCSQNMNHEYMSWYRQDPGLGLRQIYYSMNVEVTDKGDVPEGYKVSRKEKRNFPLILESPSPNQTSLYFCASSFGGPGANVLTFGAGSRLTVL.

The chain uses TRBV25-1 and TRBJ1-1; TRBD1 aligns across 7 bases. The germline gives CDR1 MGHDK, CDR2 SYGVNS. J was trimmed by 2 bases and V by 3 bases; bases with no gene match: 12. The CDR3 contains 17 residues. The CDR3 loop reads CASSESLAGTANTEAFF. CDR3 in DNA: TGTGCCAGCAGTGAGAGTTTAGCCGGGACAGCAAACACTGAAGCTTTCTTT.

The rearrangement joins TRBV19 to TRBJ2-5; no clear D gene. V shed 1 base and J shed 5 bases, with 8 bases lying between them. Germline assignment: CDR1 LNHDA and CDR2 SQIVND (reference sequence). This CDR3 region has 13 residues. The CDR3 is CASSIGHAETQYF. Here the CDR3 DNA reads TGTGCCAGTAGTATAGGGCATGCTGAGACCCAGTACTTC.

The chain employs TRBV11-2 and TRBJ2-7; D assignment may be TRBD1 or TRBD2 (5 bases each). Germline V lookup: CDR1 SGHAT, CDR2 FQNNGV. This CDR3 has 15 residues. Trimming removed 1 base from V and 3 bases from J, with 13 bases in between. The CDR3: CASSLVGDQSYEQYF. DNA of the CDR3: TGTGCCAGCAGCTTAGTGGGGGACCAGAGCTACGAGCAGTACTTC.

This rearrangement joins TRBV29-1 to TRBJ2-1; D could derive from TRBD1 or TRBD2 (5 bases each). The germline V gene encodes CDR1 SQVTM and CDR2 ANQGSEA. V gave up 6 bases and J gave up 0 bases, with 9 bases separating them. The CDR3 length is 13 residues. CDR3 DNA sequence: TGCAGCGTCCGAGGGGTCTCCTACAATGAGCAGTTCTTC. As protein: CSVRGVSYNEQFF.

This sequence joins TRBV5-1 and TRBJ2-5; maybe TRBD1 (6 bases). Germline V gene sequence: CDR1 SGHRS, CDR2 YFSETQ. The CDR3 has 15 residues. The V end was cut by 3 bases, the J end by 5 bases, with 17 bases between. CDR3 sequence: CASSSDSPTEETQYF. CDR3 nucleotides: TGCGCCAGCAGCTCGGACAGTCCAACCGAGGAGACCCAGTACTTC.

This clone turned up a few times. The V and J genes are TRBV30 and TRBJ2-2; no clear D. The germline CDR1 and CDR2 sequences are GTSNPN and SVGIG (reference sequence). The V gene lost 0 bases and the J gene lost 4 bases, with 12 bases spanning the gap. CDR3 length: 15 residues. The CDR3: CAWSVVSVGTGELFF. The CDR3 DNA reads as TGTGCCTGGAGTGTTGTTAGTGTTGGCACCGGGGAGCTGTTTTTT.

The chain employs TRBV5-6 and TRBJ2-3, with 12 bases lining up with TRBD2. The ends lost 1 base at V and 3 bases at J; junction bases unmatched: 9. The CDR3 is 18 amino acids. Per the germline V gene, CDR1 is SGHDT and CDR2 is YYEEEE. The CDR3 sequence is CASSLPTSGSWGTDTQYF. The CDR3 DNA sequence: TGTGCCAGCAGCTTGCCGACTAGCGGGAGTTGGGGAACAGATACGCAGTATTTT.

The rearrangement joins TRBV21-1 to TRBJ2-7; the table's D call TRBD2 went unverified against the DNA. TRBV21-1 is labeled a pseudogene. The CDR3 length is 14 residues. CDR3 loop: CASSKLAASYEQYF. CDR3 DNA sequence: TGTGCCAGCAGCAAACTAGCGGCTTCCTACGAGCAGTACTTC.

The rearrangement joins TRBV7-9 to TRBJ2-2; possibly TRBD1 for D (6 bases). Trimming shortened V by 5 bases and J by 0 bases, and 10 bases separated the two germline ends. The germline V gene encodes CDR1 SEHNR and CDR2 FQNEAQ (reference sequence). The CDR3 is 15 residues long. CDR3: CASSPWTANTGELFF. DNA of the CDR3: TGTGCCAGCAGCCCCTGGACAGCGAACACCGGGGAGCTGTTTTTT.

The genes are TRBV28 and TRBJ2-6; the match to TRBD1 covers 12 bases. V lost 9 bases, J lost 4 bases, and 16 bases stayed unmatched. CDR1 is MDHEN, CDR2 SYDVKM, per germline. The CDR3 runs to 19 residues. CDR3 residues: CASLTRDRGLGDGANVLTF. In DNA, the CDR3 is TGTGCCAGTCTTACCCGGGACAGGGGGCTAGGTGACGGGGCCAACGTCCTGACTTTC.

This chain uses TRBV6-6 with TRBJ2-7; possible D gene TRBD2, 6 bases. CDR3 length equals 14 residues. The germline V gene encodes CDR1 MNHNY and CDR2 SVGAGI (reference sequence). Trimming shortened V by 6 bases and J by 1 base, and 13 bases separated the two germline ends. Written as DNA, the CDR3 is TGTGCCAGCAGCAGGGACTTGGGGTCCTACGAGCAGTACTTC. Translation gives CASSRDLGSYEQYF.

This chain links TRBV4-1 with TRBJ1-5; TRBD1 matches 7 bases. The CDR3 sequence is 15 residues long. Trimming cost V 0 bases and J 13 bases; bases outside gene matches: 12. Per germline, CDR1 MGHRA and CDR2 YSYEKL. CDR3 sequence (DNA): TGCGCCAGCAGCCAAGACTCCCTAACAGGGGATAAGCAGCATTTT. This encodes CASSQDSLTGDKQHF.

This sequence joins TRBV28 and TRBJ1-2; no reliable D call. The CDR3 is made up of 12 amino acids. V shed 4 bases and J shed 4 bases, with 7 bases lying between them. Per germline, CDR1 MDHEN and CDR2 SYDVKM. DNA of the CDR3: TGTGCCAGCAGTTCTGAGGGCTATGGCTACACCTTC. This codes for CASSSEGYGYTF.

This rearrangement joins TRBV5-4 to TRBJ2-7; possible D gene TRBD2, 6 bases. Germline lookup yields CDR1 SGHNT and CDR2 YYREEE (reference sequence). Trimming left V 4 bases short and J 2 bases short, with 16 bases between. The CDR3 has 15 amino acids. CDR3 coding DNA: TGTGCCAGCAGCCTGCGGGGCCCGCAAACCTACGAGCAGTACTTC. Amino acids: CASSLRGPQTYEQYF.